This entry concerns a single T cell receptor (beta chain). The antigen is unknown. Positively selected for CCR7, the CD45RO-negative cells used as naive CD8 cells excluded terminally differentiated effector memory CD45RA+ cells. The sample originates from a study of shared clonotypes between healthy human individuals. Notes on the study in general: Clonotypes which were not shared had lower generation probabilities than clonotypes that all four donors shared. The study found roughly 5.3% of naive CD4 clonotypes shared across four donors. What limited the represented genetic and exposure-history diversity was the small number of donors.

Trimming shortened V by 3 bases and J by 8 bases, and 11 bases separated the two germline ends. The CDR3 runs to 13 residues. CDR1 and CDR2 from the germline V gene are SGHDN and FVKESK. An approximately 210 ng quantity of DNA, 25,000 to 30,000 T cell genomes, went into the sorted-subset replicate PCRs. TCRdb's copy holds only in-frame clones and misses some; the assay was immunoSEQ multiplex PCR. This table holds roughly 650,000 clones, approximately 96% found once. This TCR was sampled from a woman aged 25 to 45 in good health. This chain connects TRBV14 to TRBJ2-1; D ambiguous. The sample comprised naive CD8+ T cells sorted from blood. The CDR3: CASSQATWDEQFF. In DNA, the CDR3 is TGTGCCAGCAGCCAGGCGACTTGGGATGAGCAGTTCTTC.